Below are 19 T cell receptor beta chains sequenced from a single sample in a study of control samples from healthy donors and cancer patients. Produced via immunoSEQ multiplex PCR; TCRdb's table is partial and in-frame only. The sample yields 150,000 to 200,000 clones, 91% seen once. The sample was blood. The origin of the receptors is a woman between 25 and 40 years old in good health.

Points on this clone: The same CDR3 can be traced to other DNA sequences in this sample. The gene calls are TRBV9 and TRBJ2-2, with D hard to call. V was trimmed by 0 bases and J by 2 bases, leaving 8 bases between them. The germline V gene encodes CDR1 SGDLS and CDR2 YYNGEE. The CDR3 is made up of 15 amino acids. CDR3 coding DNA: TGTGCCAGCAGCGTAGGACTTGCCAACACCGGGGAGCTGTTTTTT. This codes for CASSVGLANTGELFF. Complete variable domain (other parts from reference TRBV9 and TRBJ2-2): DSGVTQTPKHLITATGQRVTLRCSPRSGDLSVYWYQQSLDQGLQFLIQYYNGEERAKGNILERFSAQQFPDLHSELNLSSLELGDSALYFCASSVGLANTGELFFGEGSRLTVL.

The CDR3 region has the DNA TGTGCCAGCAGTTACTCTAGCGGGAGGGCCTATTTT. This gives the protein CASSYSSGRAYF. The chain carries TRBV6-2 or TRBV6-3 and TRBJ2-3; 11 nucleotides align to TRBD2. CDR1 and CDR2 from the germline V gene are MNHEY and SVGEGT. V shed 0 bases, J shed 15 bases, and the junction held 2 bases outside the gene matches. The CDR3 is 12 amino acids.

This clone showed up just once. The CDR3 sequence is CASSLTGVYNEQFF. CDR3 sequence (DNA): TGTGCCAGCAGCTTGACAGGGGTCTACAATGAGCAGTTCTTC. The gene calls are TRBV5-8 and TRBJ2-1, with 7 bases lining up with TRBD1. This CDR3 is 14 amino acids long. The trim removed 1 base at V and 3 bases at J, leaving 1 base unmatched. From germline, CDR1 is SGHTS and CDR2 YDEGEE. The full variable domain, with the rest looked up from reference TRBV5-8 and TRBJ2-1, is EAGVTQSPTHLIKTRGQQATLRCSPISGHTSVYWYQQALGLGLQFLLWYDEGEERNRGNFPPRFSGRQFPNYSSELNVNALELEDSALYLCASSLTGVYNEQFFGPGTRLTVL.

V usage is TRBV27 and J usage is TRBJ2-7, with 10 bases lining up with TRBD2. J lost 6 bases, V lost 0 bases, and 5 bases had no gene match. The CDR3 consists of 15 residues. Per the germline V gene, CDR1 is MNHEY and CDR2 is SMNVEV (reference sequence). CDR3 sequence (DNA): TGTGCCAGCAGTTTATCGACAGCGGGAGGGCGCGAGCAGTACTTC. Amino acids: CASSLSTAGGREQYF.

Here the CDR3 DNA reads TGTGCCAGCAGTTTTTTACAGCGGGGAGAAGATACGCAGTATTTT. Protein: CASSFLQRGEDTQYF. The rearrangement links TRBV28 to TRBJ2-3; 7 positions match TRBD2. J gave up 5 bases and V 3 bases, and 8 bases lay outside the gene matches. From germline, CDR1 is MDHEN and CDR2 SYDVKM. The length of the CDR3 is 15 residues. The whole variable domain, remainder taken from reference TRBV28 and TRBJ2-3, is DVKVTQSSRYLVKRTGEKVFLECVQDMDHENMFWYRQDPGLGLRLIYFSYDVKMKEKGDIPEGYSVSREKKERFSLILESASTNQTSMYLCASSFLQRGEDTQYFGPGTRLTVL.

The V and J genes are TRBV18 and TRBJ2-5; no clear D gene. The V end was cut by 5 bases, the J end by 2 bases, with 3 bases between. The CDR3 spans 11 residues. From germline, CDR1 is KGHSH and CDR2 LQKENI. The chain's CDR3 is CASSGQETQYF. The CDR3 DNA reads TGTGCCAGCTCAGGGCAAGAGACCCAGTACTTC.

The chain employs TRBV5-4 and TRBJ2-5; D is unresolved. The CDR3 totals 12 residues. Germline V gives CDR1 SGHNT, CDR2 YYREEE (reference sequence). V was shortened by 3 bases and J by 1 base, with 4 bases between the two germline ends. The CDR3 DNA reads TGTGCCAGCAGCTGGCCCCAAGAGACCCAGTACTTC. It encodes CASSWPQETQYF.

This clone was seen only a few times. The chain recombines TRBV19 with TRBJ1-2; 8 nucleotides agree with TRBD1. The CDR3 contains 14 residues. V was clipped by 2 bases and J by 7 bases; unmatched bases: 6. The germline gives CDR1 LNHDA, CDR2 SQIVND (reference sequence). CDR3 in DNA: TGTGCCAGTAGTATATTAACTGGACAGGGTGGCTACACCTTC. Translation: CASSILTGQGGYTF.

The chain employs TRBV27 and TRBJ1-5; 10 bases fit TRBD1. This CDR3 has 15 amino acids. Trimming took 6 bases from V and 2 from J; bases not matched to a gene: 4. Germline V CDR1 and CDR2: MNHEY, SMNVEV (reference sequence). The chain's CDR3 is CASSPTGGGNQPQHF. CDR3 coding DNA: TGTGCCAGCAGCCCGACAGGGGGCGGCAATCAGCCCCAGCATTTT.

This CDR3 reads CASSEAPTTGPYYEQYF. The CDR3, as DNA: TGTGCCAGCAGTGAAGCCCCTACGACAGGTCCTTACTACGAGCAGTACTTC. This sequence joins TRBV2 and TRBJ2-7; D possibly corresponds to TRBD1 (6 bases). The V gene lost 0 bases and the J gene lost 3 bases, with 18 bases spanning the gap. The CDR3 length is 17 residues. Germline-derived CDR1 and CDR2 are SNHLY and FYNNEI.

A single count supports this clone. This CDR3 is CASSSGTGADTQYF. The CDR3 nucleotides read TGTGCCAGCAGTTCCGGGACAGGGGCAGATACGCAGTATTTT. The V call is TRBV6-2 or TRBV6-3, the J call TRBJ2-3; 10 nucleotides match TRBD1. The CDR3 is 14 residues long. V lost 4 bases to trimming and J lost 4 bases; unmatched junction nucleotides: 2. Germline V gene lookup returns CDR1 MNHEY and CDR2 SVGEGT.

This rearrangement joins TRBV11-2 to TRBJ1-2; a possible D gene is TRBD1 (5 bases). The germline V gene has CDR1 SGHAT and CDR2 FQNNGV. V was pared by 1 base and J by 6 bases, with 15 bases between. The CDR3 spans 15 residues. CDR3 in amino acids: CASSLVSIGQDGYTF. The CDR3 nucleotides read TGTGCCAGCAGCTTAGTCTCGATAGGACAAGATGGCTACACCTTC.

The chain has TRBV4-1 and TRBJ1-2; D unresolved. CDR1 and CDR2 from the germline V gene are MGHRA and YSYEKL. V shed 2 bases and J shed 2 bases, with 12 bases lying between them. The CDR3 has 15 amino acids. The CDR3: CASSQRLDGNYGYTF. The CDR3 DNA is TGCGCCAGCAGCCAAAGACTGGACGGAAACTATGGCTACACCTTC.

V is TRBV30 and J is TRBJ1-5; D might be TRBD1 (6 bases). The germline V gene has CDR1 GTSNPN and CDR2 SVGIG (reference sequence). The V and J ends lost 0 bases and 1 base respectively, with 10 bases between them. The CDR3 extends over 15 amino acids. The CDR3 region is CAWSVEGGSNQPQHF. CDR3 in DNA: TGTGCCTGGAGTGTAGAGGGGGGGAGCAATCAGCCCCAGCATTTT. Filled out from reference TRBV30 and TRBJ1-5, the complete variable domain reads SQTIHQWPATLVQPVGSPLSLECTVEGTSNPNLYWYRQAAGRGLQLLFYSVGIGQISSEVPQNLSASRPQDRQFILSSKKLLLSDSGFYLCAWSVEGGSNQPQHFGDGTRLSIL.

The CDR3 protein is CASSLGSGGAGETQYF. The CDR3 nucleotides read TGTGCCAGCAGCTTGGGTAGCGGGGGGGCCGGAGAGACCCAGTACTTC. The V and J genes are TRBV11-3 and TRBJ2-5; 11 bases are shared with TRBD2. This CDR3 is 16 amino acids long. Germline V gene lookup returns CDR1 SGHNT and CDR2 YENEEA. Losses at the gene ends were 3 bases for V and 4 bases for J; bases not matched to a gene: 7.

This sequence joins TRBV5-5 and TRBJ2-1, with 11 bases aligning to TRBD2. Looked up from germline, CDR1 is SGHKS and CDR2 is YYEKEE (reference sequence). The CDR3 is 15 amino acids. V lost 4 bases to trimming and J lost 4 bases; unmatched junction nucleotides: 4. The CDR3 DNA is TGTGCCAGCAGCCCGCGACTAGCGGGATACAATGAGCAGTTCTTC. Translated: CASSPRLAGYNEQFF.

As to this clone: The sample carries other DNA sequences with the same CDR3. The chain uses TRBV18 and TRBJ1-5; D remains ambiguous. V was cut by 2 bases and J by 1 base, with 3 bases left in between. Germline CDR1 and CDR2: KGHSH and LQKENI. The length of the CDR3 is 13 residues. The DNA of the CDR3 is TGTGCCAGCTCACCAGGAAGCAATCAGCCCCAGCATTTT. Amino acid sequence: CASSPGSNQPQHF.

The J gene is TRBJ1-2, the V gene TRBV20-1; a weak D match, TRBD1 (5 bases). The germline V gene has CDR1 DFQATT and CDR2 SNEGSKA (reference sequence). Deletions cut 1 base from V and 10 bases from J, with 10 bases between. The CDR3 runs 11 residues. The DNA of the CDR3 is TGCAGTGCTAGAGGGGGAGGGGCCTACACCTTC. Translation gives CSARGGGAYTF.

A remark on this clone: The sample holds other DNA sequences that translate to the same CDR3. The genes are TRBV6-4 and TRBJ2-2; D remains ambiguous. This CDR3 contains 13 residues. Germline CDR1 is MRHNA and CDR2 is SNTAGT. Trimming took off 4 bases at V and 1 base at J, with 4 bases between the two ends. CDR3 sequence: CASSGGNTGELFF. CDR3 in DNA: TGTGCCAGCAGTGGAGGGAACACCGGGGAGCTGTTTTTT.